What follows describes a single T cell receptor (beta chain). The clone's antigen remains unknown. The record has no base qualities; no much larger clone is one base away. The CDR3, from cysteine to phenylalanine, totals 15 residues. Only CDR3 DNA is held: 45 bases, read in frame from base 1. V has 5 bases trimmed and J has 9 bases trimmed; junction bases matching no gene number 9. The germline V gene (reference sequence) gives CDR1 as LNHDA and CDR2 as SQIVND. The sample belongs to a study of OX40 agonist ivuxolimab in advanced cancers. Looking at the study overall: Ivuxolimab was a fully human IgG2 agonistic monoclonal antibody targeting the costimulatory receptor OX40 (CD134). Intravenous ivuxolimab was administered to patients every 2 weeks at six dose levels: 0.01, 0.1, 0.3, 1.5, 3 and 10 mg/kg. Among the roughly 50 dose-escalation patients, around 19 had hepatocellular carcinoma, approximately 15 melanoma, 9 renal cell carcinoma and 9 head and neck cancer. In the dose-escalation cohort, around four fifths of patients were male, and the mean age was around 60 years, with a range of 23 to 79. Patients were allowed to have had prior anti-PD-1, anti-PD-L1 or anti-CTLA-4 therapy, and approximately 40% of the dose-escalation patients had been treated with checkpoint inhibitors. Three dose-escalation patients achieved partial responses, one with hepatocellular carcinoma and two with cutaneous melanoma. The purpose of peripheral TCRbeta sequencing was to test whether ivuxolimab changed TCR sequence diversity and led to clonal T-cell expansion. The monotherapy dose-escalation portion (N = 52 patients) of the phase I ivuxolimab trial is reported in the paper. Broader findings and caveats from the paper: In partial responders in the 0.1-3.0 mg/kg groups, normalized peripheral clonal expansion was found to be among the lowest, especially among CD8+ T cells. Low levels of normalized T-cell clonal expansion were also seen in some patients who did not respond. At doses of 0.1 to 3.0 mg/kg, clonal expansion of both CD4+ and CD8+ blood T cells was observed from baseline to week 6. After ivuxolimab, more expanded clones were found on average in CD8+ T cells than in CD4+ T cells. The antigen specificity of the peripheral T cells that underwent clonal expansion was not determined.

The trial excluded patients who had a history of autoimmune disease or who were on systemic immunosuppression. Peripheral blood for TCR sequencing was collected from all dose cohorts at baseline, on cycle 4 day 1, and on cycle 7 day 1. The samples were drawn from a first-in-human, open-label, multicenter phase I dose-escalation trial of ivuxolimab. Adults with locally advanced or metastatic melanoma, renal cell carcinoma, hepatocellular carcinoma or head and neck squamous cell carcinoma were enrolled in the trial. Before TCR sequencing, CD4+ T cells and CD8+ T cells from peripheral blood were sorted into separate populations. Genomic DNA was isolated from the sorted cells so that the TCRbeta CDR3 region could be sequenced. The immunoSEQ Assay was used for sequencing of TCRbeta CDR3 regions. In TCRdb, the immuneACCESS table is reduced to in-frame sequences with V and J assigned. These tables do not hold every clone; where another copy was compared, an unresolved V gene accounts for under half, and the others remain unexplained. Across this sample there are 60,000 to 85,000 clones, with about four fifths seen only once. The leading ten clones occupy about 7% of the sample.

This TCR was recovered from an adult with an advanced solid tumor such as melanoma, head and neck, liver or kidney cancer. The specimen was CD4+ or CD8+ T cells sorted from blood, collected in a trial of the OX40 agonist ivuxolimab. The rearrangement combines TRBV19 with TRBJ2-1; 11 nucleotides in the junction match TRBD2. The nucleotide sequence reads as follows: TGTGCCAGTAGTTTCAGTAGCGGGGGGGCCGTTGAGCAGTTCTTC. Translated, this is CASSFSSGGAVEQFF.